This is a list of T cell receptor beta chains from one sample in a study of blood T cell repertoires in COVID-19. Generated by immunoSEQ multiplex PCR, the TCRdb table keeps only in-frame clones and is missing some. The table has more than 250,000 clones, 80% to 90% seen once. The specimen was PBMCs or T cells enriched from blood (not recorded which). Receptors were obtained from a man aged 25-45 years who had recovered from COVID-19. CDR3s include the opening cysteine and the closing phenylalanine or tryptophan. D genes are given only for firm matches. Rows give clone size only sometimes, using once, few, many, or a class for an expanded clone.

v_gene	j_gene	abundance	d_gene	CDR3aa	CDR3nt
TRBV19	TRBJ1-6	NA	NA	CASSMGPSSYNSPLHF	TGTGCCAGTAGTATGGGCCCGAGCTCCTATAATTCACCCCTCCACTTT
TRBV5-4	TRBJ2-1	NA	NA	CASSTGGVGSYNEQFF	TGTGCCAGCAGCACCGGAGGGGTTGGTTCCTACAATGAGCAGTTCTTC
TRBV12-5	TRBJ1-5	NA	NA	CASGLVPGRGNQPQHF	TGTGCTAGTGGTTTGGTACCTGGCAGGGGCAATCAGCCCCAGCATTTT
TRBV24-1	TRBJ2-1	NA	TRBD2	CATSPSGSYNEQFF	TGTGCCACCAGCCCTAGCGGATCTTACAATGAGCAGTTCTTC
TRBV9	TRBJ1-2	NA	NA	CASTPPDRIYGYTF	TGTGCCAGCACCCCCCCCGACAGGATATATGGCTACACCTTC
TRBV20-1	TRBJ2-1	once	TRBD1	CSASLGQNSYNEQFF	TGCAGTGCTAGTCTGGGACAGAACTCCTACAATGAGCAGTTCTTC
TRBV3-1/TRBV3-2	TRBJ1-2	NA	NA	CASSQENKGYGYTF	TGTGCCAGCAGCCAAGAAAACAAGGGGTATGGCTACACCTTC
TRBV9	TRBJ1-5	NA	NA	CASSVGGGVRSPQHF	TGTGCCAGCAGCGTAGGGGGCGGGGTCCGATCGCCCCAGCATTTT
TRBV10-3	TRBJ1-3	NA	TRBD1	CATGQALGNTIYF	TGTGCCACCGGACAGGCTTTGGGAAACACCATATATTTT
TRBV30	TRBJ1-2	NA	NA	CAWSPRGYGYTF	TGTGCCTGGAGTCCGCGGGGATATGGCTACACCTTC
TRBV5-5	TRBJ1-5	once	NA	CASSLREIPGHGPQHF	TGTGCCAGCAGCCTAAGGGAAATTCCGGGACACGGGCCCCAGCATTTT
TRBV18	TRBJ2-7	NA	TRBD1	CASSPGQGVHEQYF	TGTGCCAGCTCACCAGGGCAGGGGGTCCACGAGCAGTACTTC